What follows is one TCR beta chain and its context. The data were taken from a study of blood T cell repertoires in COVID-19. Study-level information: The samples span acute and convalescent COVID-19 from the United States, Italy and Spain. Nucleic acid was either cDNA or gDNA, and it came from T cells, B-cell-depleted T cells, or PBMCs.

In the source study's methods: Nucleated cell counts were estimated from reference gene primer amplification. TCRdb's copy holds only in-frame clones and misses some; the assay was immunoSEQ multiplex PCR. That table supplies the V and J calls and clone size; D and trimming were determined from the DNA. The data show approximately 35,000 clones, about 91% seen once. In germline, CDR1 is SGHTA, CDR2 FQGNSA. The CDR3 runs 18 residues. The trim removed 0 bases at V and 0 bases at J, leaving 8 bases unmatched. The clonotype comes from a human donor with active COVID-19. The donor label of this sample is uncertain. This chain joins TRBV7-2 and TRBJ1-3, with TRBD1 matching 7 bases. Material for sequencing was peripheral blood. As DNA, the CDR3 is TGTGCCAGCAGCTTAGCGTCCACAGGGGCGATCTCTGGAAACACCATATATTTT. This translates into CASSLASTGAISGNTIYF.